This TCR beta chain was recorded in a study of blood T cell repertoires in COVID-19. Study details: Acute and convalescent COVID-19 samples came from the United States, Italy and Spain. The analysed material was cDNA or gDNA that came from T cells, B-cell-depleted T cells, or PBMCs.

Original analysis: The authors estimated nucleated cell counts from reference gene primer amplification. TCRdb's copy holds only in-frame clones and misses some; the assay was immunoSEQ multiplex PCR. V, J and clone size derive from that table, while D and trimming were established from the DNA sequence. Among roughly 300,000 clones listed, about 85% were seen once. Self-reported history from a screening survey and questionnaire set each donor's cohort. The CDR3 consists of 13 residues. Per the germline V gene, CDR1 is MNHEY and CDR2 is SVGEGT. The V gene lost 5 bases and the J gene lost 2 bases, with 10 bases spanning the gap.

This TCR was recovered from a woman aged 45-59 years who had recovered from COVID-19. The chain is built from TRBV6-2 or TRBV6-3 and TRBJ2-7, with D possibly TRBD1 on 6 matching bases. The sample consisted of PBMCs or T cells enriched from blood (not recorded which). CDR3 nucleotide sequence: TGTGCCAGCAGTCAAGGGGGACCCTACGAGCAGTACTTC. This gives the protein CASSQGGPYEQYF.